This TCR beta chain was documented in a study of T cells after posttransplantation cyclophosphamide. The CDR3 is made up of 15 amino acids. Germline CDR1 reads KGHSH; CDR2 reads LQKENI. V dropped 0 bases and J dropped 3 bases, with 12 bases sitting between them. This clone was detected many times. Its antigen is still unknown. The related graft donor's blood sample was taken on the day of bone marrow donation. Sequencing used immunoSEQ multiplex PCR; TCRdb keeps in-frame clones, though not all of them. This sample includes 30,000 to 50,000 clones with no singletons; its ten biggest clones take up approximately 5%. Study results and caveats: Blood and skin or GI T cell repertoires showed limited TRB overlap.

Sequencing was done on a sample of PBMCs. The TCR sequence derives from a woman in her forties or fifties in good health and a related stem cell transplant donor. The rearrangement joins TRBV18 to TRBJ2-7; D possibly corresponds to TRBD2 (6 bases). The CDR3 loop reads CASSPPGGFSYEQYF. In DNA, the CDR3 is TGTGCCAGCTCACCACCAGGAGGGTTTAGCTACGAGCAGTACTTC.